Shown below are 14 T cell receptor beta chains from a single sample sequenced in a study of quantifying T cell responses using KT2 cells. Study-wide context: Reverse transcription used primers in the TCR alpha and beta constant regions.

The cDNA 3' end received a ligated oligonucleotide with a UMI. The first PCR ran roughly 4 cycles with an equimolar RC1.1 and RC1.2 beta primer mix. TCRdb reanalysed the UMI-ligation and nested PCR reads using MiXCR and keeps one entry per CDR3 protein. The sample has 31,000 or so distinct CDR3 sequences; 10% to 13% are singletons. The sample comprised PBMCs spiked with cells of the T cell clone KT2. Receptor source: a human donor.

This clonotype was counted a few times. The chain has TRBV5-1 and TRBJ1-2; D may be TRBD1 (5 bases). CDR1 is SGHRS and CDR2 is YFSETQ in the germline V gene. The CDR3 covers 15 residues. V shed 6 bases and J shed 1 base, with 16 bases lying between them. The CDR3 reads CASILAGLINYGYTF. CDR3 nucleotide sequence: TGCGCCAGCATCCTAGCGGGACTCATTAACTATGGCTACACCTTC.

This clonotype was seen repeatedly, ten times or more. The rearrangement uses TRBV24-1 and TRBJ2-1; D assignment may be TRBD1 or TRBD2 (6 bases each). V was cut by 0 bases and J by 5 bases, with 13 bases left in between. The germline V gene encodes CDR1 KGHDR and CDR2 SFDVKD. This CDR3 contains 16 residues. CDR3 nucleotide sequence: TGTGCCACCAGTGATTTGAGGGGGGAATACGACAATGAGCAGTTCTTC. It specifies CATSDLRGEYDNEQFF.

The chain uses TRBV12-3 or TRBV12-4 and TRBJ1-2; the match to TRBD1 covers 9 bases. This CDR3 is built from 16 residues. Trimming removed 5 bases from V and 4 bases from J; junction bases left unmatched: 11. DNA of the CDR3: TGTGCCAGCAGTCCTCGGGACAGGGTCAACTCCTATGGCTACACCTTC. It specifies CASSPRDRVNSYGYTF.

The chain has TRBV7-9 and TRBJ2-1; weak D call: TRBD2 (6 bases). From germline, CDR1 is SEHNR and CDR2 FQNEAQ (reference sequence). Trimming removed 5 bases from V and 9 bases from J, with 14 bases in between. CDR3 length: 13 amino acids. The CDR3 loop is CASSLGGGGEQFF. CDR3 bases: TGTGCCAGCAGCCTGGGGGGTGGCGGTGAGCAGTTCTTC.

This clonotype was seen at least ten times. This rearrangement joins TRBV20-1 to TRBJ2-7, with TRBD1 identical over 7 bases. Germline CDR1 is DFQATT and CDR2 is SNEGSKA (reference sequence). The CDR3 contains 14 residues. Germline trimming cut 0 bases from V and 1 base from J; bases unmatched to any gene: 3. The CDR3 nucleotides are TGCAGTGCTAGAGAGACAGGGATGTCCTACGAGCAGTACTTC. Protein sequence: CSARETGMSYEQYF.

This clonotype was seen more than once but under ten times. The rearrangement links TRBV23-1 to TRBJ2-1; 7 bases are a match to TRBD1. TRBV23-1 is known as an ORF, though its function is uncertain. V was clipped by 4 bases and J by 2 bases; unmatched bases: 5. There are 15 residues in the CDR3. CDR3 DNA: TGCGCCAGCAGTCTCGAGACAGGGACCTACAATGAGCAGTTCTTC. It translates to CASSLETGTYNEQFF.

This clonotype was seen repeatedly, ten times or more. The V call is TRBV5-4, the J call TRBJ2-7; 7 nucleotides line up with TRBD2. This CDR3 is built from 15 residues. Germline V gives CDR1 SGHNT, CDR2 YYREEE (reference sequence). V trimming: 0 bases; J trimming: 2 bases; junction bases outside the gene matches: 5. In DNA, the CDR3 is TGTGCCAGCAGCTTGGAAGGGCTAGCGGCCTACGAGCAGTACTTC. It yields the protein CASSLEGLAAYEQYF.

The genes are TRBV6-1 and TRBJ1-2; D is uncertain. The length of the CDR3 is 11 residues. The ends were cut back, 0 bases at V and 6 bases at J, with 2 bases in the middle. Germline CDR1 is MNHNS and CDR2 is SASEGT. The CDR3: CASSEADGYTF. In nucleotides, the CDR3 is TGTGCCAGCAGTGAAGCTGATGGCTACACCTTC.

This clonotype was seen more than once but under ten times. The CDR3 reads CASSLSGARNSPLHF. The CDR3, as DNA: TGTGCCAGCAGTTTATCGGGTGCCAGGAATTCACCCCTCCACTTT. J is TRBJ1-6 and V is TRBV12-3 or TRBV12-4, with D uncertain. The CDR3 runs to 15 residues. V was shortened by 2 bases and J by 7 bases, with 12 bases between the two germline ends.

This clonotype was seen only a few times. CDR3 residues: CASGVGLAGGRNEQFF. The CDR3 DNA follows: TGTGCCAGCGGGGTGGGACTAGCGGGGGGGAGGAATGAGCAGTTCTTC. This chain connects TRBV12-3 or TRBV12-4 to TRBJ2-1, with 16 bases that match TRBD2. The CDR3 length is 16 residues. The V and J ends lost 8 bases and 7 bases, in that order; junction bases with no gene match: 8.

The chain is built from TRBV3-1 and TRBJ2-3; the D call may be TRBD1 or TRBD2 (5 bases each). CDR3 length equals 15 residues. Germline V lookup: CDR1 LGHDT, CDR2 YNNKEL (reference sequence). Trimming stripped 2 bases from V and 0 bases from J, with 9 bases between. CDR3 DNA sequence: TGTGCCAGCAGCCAAAGGGGAGCTAGCACAGATACGCAGTATTTT. It is translated as CASSQRGASTDTQYF.

At least ten counts were recorded for this clonotype. The chain has TRBV6-5 and TRBJ1-1; D not certain. The CDR3 totals 13 residues. V was shortened by 10 bases and J by 5 bases, with 17 bases between the two germline ends. The germline V gene has CDR1 MNHEY and CDR2 SVGAGI. CDR3: CATVASAGTEAFF. The CDR3 nucleotides are TGTGCCACCGTGGCCTCGGCGGGGACTGAAGCTTTCTTT.

This clonotype has only a few counts. The chain has TRBV7-6 and TRBJ1-2; the D is unclear. In germline, CDR1 is SGHVS, CDR2 FNYEAQ. V lost 5 bases and J 4 bases, leaving 17 bases between the germline ends. CDR3 size: 15 residues. The CDR3 DNA reads as TGTGCCAGCAGCCCTATTCATGGACGGCCCTATGGCTACACCTTC. Its translation: CASSPIHGRPYGYTF.

The rearrangement links TRBV18 to TRBJ2-3, with TRBD1 matching over 9 bases. CDR1 is KGHSH, CDR2 LQKENI, per germline. The CDR3 is 14 residues long. V shed 3 bases, J shed 5 bases, and the junction held 3 bases outside the gene matches. The CDR3 reads CASSPSGQGDTQYF. Written as DNA, the CDR3 is TGTGCCAGCTCACCCTCGGGACAGGGAGATACGCAGTATTTT.